A single sample is the source of the 30 T cell receptor beta chains below, sequenced in a study of T cell responses to AZD1222 COVID-19 vaccine. Method: immunoSEQ multiplex PCR; TCRdb's copy keeps in-frame clones and lacks some. The sample shows 94,000 or so clones, roughly 90% of them seen only once. This material consisted of peripheral blood, taken on day 0 of AZD1222 vaccination. Receptors originate from an adult in good health.

This clone appeared a single time. The V and J genes are TRBV5-4 and TRBJ1-6; 9 nucleotides line up with TRBD1. The J segment lost 10 bases and the V segment lost 3 bases, leaving 11 bases of the junction unmatched. The CDR3 runs to 16 residues. Germline CDR1 is SGHNT and CDR2 is YYREEE (reference sequence). The CDR3 DNA reads TGTGCCAGCAGCTCGGGAACTGGACAGGGGAACTCACCCCTCCACTTT. It codes for CASSSGTGQGNSPLHF.

The chain links TRBV4-1 to TRBJ2-1; 11 bases align to TRBD2. Germline V gives CDR1 MGHRA, CDR2 YSYEKL. V lost 1 base to trimming and J lost 12 bases; unmatched junction nucleotides: 8. CDR3 length equals 15 residues. The DNA for the CDR3 is TGCGCCAGCAGCCAAGTTACTAGCGGGAGACCCGGGCAGTTCTTC. Its translation is CASSQVTSGRPGQFF.

This clone is a singleton in its sample. The J gene is TRBJ2-1, the V gene TRBV27, with 9 bases aligning to TRBD1. Trimming cost V 3 bases and J 10 bases; bases outside gene matches: 4. The CDR3 covers 13 residues. CDR1 and CDR2 (germline): MNHEY, SMNVEV (reference sequence). CDR3 region: CASSFRQGGEQFF. CDR3 DNA: TGTGCCAGCAGTTTTCGACAGGGGGGAGAGCAGTTCTTC.

The chain carries TRBV28 and TRBJ2-7; D possibly corresponds to TRBD1 (5 bases). Germline CDR1 reads MDHEN; CDR2 reads SYDVKM. The CDR3 spans 16 residues. Trimming removed 5 bases at V and 3 bases at J, with 20 bases between. CDR3 sequence reads: CASSLTGVRSYYEQYF. The CDR3 DNA reads TGTGCCAGCAGTCTCACAGGAGTCCGATCTTACTACGAGCAGTACTTC.

The count of this clone is one. One end of the junction fails to match germline, which may point to a read error. V usage is TRBV6-2 or TRBV6-3 and J usage is TRBJ2-3, with unresolved D. The CDR3 is 12 amino acids. CDR1 MNHEY and CDR2 SVGEGT come from the germline V gene. The CDR3 bases are TGTGCCACCAGTACCCGCACAGATACGCAGTATTTT. Its protein is CATSTRTDTQYF.

The V call is TRBV30, the J call TRBJ1-2, with 10 bases identical to TRBD1. V lost 8 bases, J lost 3 bases, and 12 bases stayed unmatched. Germline values: CDR1 GTSNPN, CDR2 SVGIG (reference sequence). The CDR3 length is 15 residues. The CDR3 reads CAHTTGTGVYYGYTF. The CDR3 DNA sequence: TGTGCCCACACCACCGGGACAGGGGTCTACTATGGCTACACCTTC.

The CDR3 sequence: CASSLSGGAYSGNTIYF. CDR3 in DNA: TGTGCCAGCAGTTTAAGTGGAGGGGCCTACTCTGGAAACACCATATATTTT. This chain links TRBV28 with TRBJ1-3; D possibly corresponds to TRBD1 (5 bases). Germline V gives CDR1 MDHEN, CDR2 SYDVKM. The CDR3 extends over 17 amino acids. The V end was cut by 2 bases, the J end by 0 bases, with 14 bases between.

The gene calls are TRBV5-4 and TRBJ2-3, with 14 bases identical to TRBD2. This CDR3 spans 15 amino acids. Germline V gene data show CDR1 as SGHNT and CDR2 as YYREEE (reference sequence). The junction had 5 bases not matched to a gene; V was cut back by 7 bases and J by 4 bases. The DNA for the CDR3 is TGTGCCAGCGGGACTAGCGGGAGCTCCGCAGATACGCAGTATTTT. Its protein is CASGTSGSSADTQYF.

V gene TRBV27 combines with J gene TRBJ2-1, with TRBD2 matching over 12 bases. The J segment lost 10 bases and the V segment lost 3 bases, leaving 7 bases of the junction unmatched. Germline CDR1 reads MNHEY; CDR2 reads SMNVEV (reference sequence). The CDR3 runs to 15 residues. The CDR3 loop reads CASSFLLAGGSEQFF. The CDR3 nucleotides are TGTGCCAGCAGTTTTTTACTAGCGGGAGGTAGCGAGCAGTTCTTC.

V usage is TRBV7-2 and J usage is TRBJ2-7; the match to TRBD2 covers 10 bases. The CDR3 totals 19 residues. V shed 5 bases and J 5 bases; nucleotides not matched to a gene: 21. CDR1 and CDR2 (germline): SGHTA, FQGNSA. The CDR3 sequence: CASSPRPGGGAGGGHEQYF. DNA for the CDR3: TGTGCCAGCAGCCCCAGGCCAGGGGGCGGAGCGGGAGGGGGCCACGAGCAGTACTTC.

The chain is built from TRBV7-3 and TRBJ2-3; D not resolved. Germline CDR1 SGHTA, CDR2 FQGTGA. Trimming took off 3 bases at V and 4 bases at J, with 8 bases between the two ends. The CDR3 spans 13 residues. The CDR3 loop reads CASSFVSADTQYF. The DNA for the CDR3 is TGTGCCAGCAGCTTTGTCTCGGCAGATACGCAGTATTTT.

This chain connects TRBV25-1 to TRBJ1-2, with D unclear. The germline CDR1 and CDR2 sequences are MGHDK and SYGVNS. CDR3 length: 11 amino acids. V lost 2 bases to trimming and J lost 8 bases, with 6 bases between them. The CDR3 here is CASSEGRGYTF. Written as DNA, the CDR3 is TGTGCCAGCAGTGAAGGTCGCGGCTACACCTTC.

The count of this clone is one. The J gene is TRBJ2-1, the V gene TRBV6-4; a weak D match, TRBD2 (6 bases). The CDR3 runs 16 residues. The V gene lost 0 bases and the J gene lost 9 bases, with 18 bases spanning the gap. Germline V CDR1 and CDR2: MRHNA, SNTAGT. The CDR3 is CASSDSGGIPPGEQFF. The CDR3 DNA is TGTGCCAGCAGTGACTCGGGCGGGATCCCTCCTGGTGAGCAGTTCTTC.

V usage is TRBV4-3 and J usage is TRBJ2-1, with D maybe TRBD1 (7 bases). The V end was cut by 1 base, the J end by 0 bases, with 13 bases between. This CDR3 is 17 amino acids long. The V gene's germline CDR1 is LGHNA and CDR2 YSLEER. In nucleotides, the CDR3 is TGCGCCAGCAGCCAAGCAGGGGGGTCAGGCTCCTACAATGAGCAGTTCTTC. Residues: CASSQAGGSGSYNEQFF.

This chain joins TRBV3-1 (or the pseudogene TRBV3-2) and TRBJ2-7; 11 bases align to TRBD2. The CDR3 contains 17 residues. The trim removed 1 base at V and 8 bases at J, leaving 13 bases unmatched. Germline V lookup: CDR1 LGHDT, CDR2 YNNKEL (reference sequence). This chain's CDR3 is CASSQAALAGGPPQQYF. The CDR3 region has the DNA TGTGCCAGCAGCCAAGCCGCATTAGCGGGAGGGCCTCCCCAGCAGTACTTC.

The chain links TRBV7-2 to TRBJ2-5, with D uncertain. The CDR3 sequence is 12 residues long. Germline-derived CDR1 and CDR2 are SGHTA and FQGNSA. V lost 4 bases, J lost 6 bases, and 9 bases lay in between. CDR3 loop: CASSSPGQTQYF. The CDR3 nucleotides read TGTGCCAGCAGCTCCCCTGGACAGACCCAGTACTTC.

This chain links TRBV4-3 with TRBJ2-7; D may be TRBD1 (6 bases). CDR3 length equals 13 residues. Deletions cut 0 bases from V and 7 bases from J, with 10 bases between. Germline values: CDR1 LGHNA, CDR2 YSLEER. The CDR3 coding sequence is TGCGCCAGCAGCCAAGATCAAACAGGGGAGCAGTACTTC. Its protein is CASSQDQTGEQYF.

This sequence joins TRBV7-2 and TRBJ2-7; 8 nucleotides align to TRBD1. CDR3 length equals 14 residues. Germline V CDR1 and CDR2: SGHTA, FQGNSA. V dropped 3 bases and J dropped 4; count of bases not matched to a gene: 5. The CDR3 region has the DNA TGTGCCAGCAGCTTCCAGCAGGGGGCTTACGAGCAGTACTTC. It yields the protein CASSFQQGAYEQYF.

For the CDR3, the DNA is TGTGCCAGTAGTGGGGGGGGACGGCAGTCTCCCACCATATATTTT. This sequence encodes CASSGGGRQSPTIYF. The chain has TRBV19 and TRBJ1-3; possible D gene TRBD1, 5 bases. V gave up 5 bases and J gave up 9 bases, with 20 bases separating them. The CDR3 loop spans 15 amino acids. Germline V gives CDR1 LNHDA, CDR2 SQIVND (reference sequence).

The chain is built from TRBV6-5 and TRBJ2-1; possibly TRBD2 for D (6 bases). V was trimmed by 3 bases and J by 2 bases, leaving 14 bases between them. The CDR3 has 16 residues. Germline CDR1 MNHEY, CDR2 SVGAGI. CDR3 coding DNA: TGTGCCAGCAGTTATCGGCCGGGAGACCCCTACAATGAGCAGTTCTTC. It translates to CASSYRPGDPYNEQFF.

This clone was counted once. The chain uses TRBV5-6 and TRBJ2-7; TRBD1 matches at 10 bases. This CDR3 spans 16 amino acids. Unmatched junction bases numbered 6, after V lost 2 bases and J lost 1 base. CDR1 SGHDT and CDR2 YYEEEE come from the germline V gene. DNA for the CDR3: TGTGCCAGCAGCTTAAGACTGGGACAGGGGTCCTACGAGCAGTACTTC. Its protein product is CASSLRLGQGSYEQYF.

The V call is TRBV18, the J call TRBJ2-7; 8 nucleotides agree with TRBD1. V dropped 6 bases and J dropped 4; count of bases not matched to a gene: 5. The CDR3 totals 13 residues. Germline values: CDR1 KGHSH, CDR2 LQKENI. CDR3 sequence reads: CASSPDRVYEQYF. The CDR3 nucleotides read TGTGCCAGCTCCCCGGACAGGGTTTACGAGCAGTACTTC. Looking up the rest from reference TRBV18 and TRBJ2-7 gives the full variable domain: NAGVMQNPRHLVRRRGQEARLRCSPMKGHSHVYWYRQLPEEGLKFMVYLQKENIIDESGMPKERFSAEFPKEGPSILRIQQVVRGDSAAYFCASSPDRVYEQYFGPGTRLTVT.

The gene calls are TRBV5-1 and TRBJ2-1; TRBD2 agrees at 8 bases. Germline V gene data show CDR1 as SGHRS and CDR2 as YFSETQ. The CDR3 has 20 amino acids. The V and J ends lost 0 bases and 0 bases, in that order; junction bases with no gene match: 14. The CDR3 region is CASSLVSGAGVPSSYNEQFF. CDR3 nucleotide sequence: TGCGCCAGCAGCTTGGTATCTGGAGCGGGAGTTCCCAGCTCCTACAATGAGCAGTTCTTC.

This chain uses TRBV10-1 with TRBJ2-2; no clear D gene. V lost 6 bases to trimming and J lost 1 base, with 12 bases between them. Germline CDR1 reads WNHNN; CDR2 reads SYGVQD (reference sequence). The CDR3 runs to 15 residues. CDR3 bases: TGCGCCAGCAGAACGCGCGAACAGAACACCGGGGAGCTGTTTTTT. It encodes CASRTREQNTGELFF.

J is TRBJ2-5 and V is TRBV28; D may be TRBD1 (5 bases). The CDR3 runs 13 residues. V was shortened by 5 bases and J by 2 bases, with 9 bases between the two germline ends. Germline-derived CDR1 and CDR2 are MDHEN and SYDVKM. The CDR3 nucleotides are TGTGCCAGCAGTCAGGGTGGGCAAGAGACCCAGTACTTC. This gives the protein CASSQGGQETQYF.

V usage is TRBV2 and J usage is TRBJ2-7, with 10 bases identical to TRBD2. CDR3 length: 13 residues. Looked up from germline, CDR1 is SNHLY and CDR2 is FYNNEI. V lost 3 bases and J lost 5; bases outside the gene matches: 1. Here the CDR3 reads CASSDTSGNEQYF. The DNA for the CDR3 is TGTGCCAGCAGTGATACTAGCGGGAACGAGCAGTACTTC.

V and J are TRBV7-3 and TRBJ2-7; D perhaps matches TRBD2 (8 bases). Germline-derived CDR1 and CDR2 are SGHTA and FQGTGA. This CDR3 is built from 16 residues. Trimming cost V 8 bases and J 5 bases, with 25 bases left between them. CDR3: CASSERGLAGLHEQYF. The CDR3 nucleotides read TGTGCCAGCTCCGAAAGGGGGCTAGCGGGTCTTCACGAGCAGTACTTC.

The V gene is TRBV28, the J gene TRBJ1-2; 7 nucleotides align to TRBD1. The CDR3 runs 12 residues. CDR1 and CDR2 from the germline V gene are MDHEN and SYDVKM. The CDR3 spells CALGTDNYGYTF. DNA of the CDR3: TGTGCTCTAGGGACAGACAACTATGGCTACACCTTC.

The chain joins TRBV28 to TRBJ1-5, with D hard to call. From germline, CDR1 is MDHEN and CDR2 SYDVKM. This CDR3 has 14 amino acids. V was cut by 2 bases and J by 7 bases, with 12 bases left in between. The CDR3 coding sequence is TGTGCCAGCAGTTTAGAGGGTATTCGACAGCCCCAGCATTTT. This sequence encodes CASSLEGIRQPQHF.

The V gene is TRBV9, the J gene TRBJ2-7; 10 nucleotides line up with TRBD1. The V and J ends lost 0 bases and 6 bases, in that order; junction bases with no gene match: 12. Per the germline V gene, CDR1 is SGDLS and CDR2 is YYNGEE. This CDR3 contains 17 residues. CDR3 coding DNA: TGTGCCAGCAGCGTAGGACTCGCAGGGACAGGGGATTCCGAGCAGTACTTC. Translating it yields CASSVGLAGTGDSEQYF. The variable domain in full, with the rest retrieved from reference TRBV9 and TRBJ2-7, is DSGVTQTPKHLITATGQRVTLRCSPRSGDLSVYWYQQSLDQGLQFLIQYYNGEERAKGNILERFSAQQFPDLHSELNLSSLELGDSALYFCASSVGLAGTGDSEQYFGPGTRLTVT.